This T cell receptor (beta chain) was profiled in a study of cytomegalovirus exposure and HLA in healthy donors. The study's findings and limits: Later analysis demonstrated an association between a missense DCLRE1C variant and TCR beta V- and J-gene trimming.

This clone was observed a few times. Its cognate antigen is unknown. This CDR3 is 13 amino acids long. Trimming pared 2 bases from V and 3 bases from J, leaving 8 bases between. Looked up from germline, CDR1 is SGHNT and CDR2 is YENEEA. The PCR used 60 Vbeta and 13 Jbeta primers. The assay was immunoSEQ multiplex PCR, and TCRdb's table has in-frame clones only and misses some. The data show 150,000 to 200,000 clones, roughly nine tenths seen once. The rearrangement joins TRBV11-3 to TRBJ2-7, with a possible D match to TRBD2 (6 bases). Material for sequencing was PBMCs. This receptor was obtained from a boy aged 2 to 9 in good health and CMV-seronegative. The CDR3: CASSLPDYYEQYF. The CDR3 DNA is TGTGCCAGCAGCTTACCGGACTACTACGAGCAGTACTTC.